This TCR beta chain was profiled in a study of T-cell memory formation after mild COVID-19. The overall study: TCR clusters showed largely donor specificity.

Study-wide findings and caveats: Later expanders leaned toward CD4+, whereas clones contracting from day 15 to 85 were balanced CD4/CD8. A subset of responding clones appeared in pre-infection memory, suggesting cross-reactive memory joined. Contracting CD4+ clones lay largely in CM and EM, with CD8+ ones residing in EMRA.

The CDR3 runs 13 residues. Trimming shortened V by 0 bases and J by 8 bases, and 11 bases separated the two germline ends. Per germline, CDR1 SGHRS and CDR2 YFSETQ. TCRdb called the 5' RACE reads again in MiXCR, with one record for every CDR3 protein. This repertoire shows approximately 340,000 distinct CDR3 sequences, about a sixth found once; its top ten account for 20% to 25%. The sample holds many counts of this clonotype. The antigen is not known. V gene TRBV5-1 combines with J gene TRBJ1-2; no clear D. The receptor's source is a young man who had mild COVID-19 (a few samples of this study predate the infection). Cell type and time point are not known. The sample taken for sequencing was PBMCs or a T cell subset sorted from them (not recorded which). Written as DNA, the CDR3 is TGCGCCAGCAGCTTGGCCCAAGGAGGAGGCTACACCTTC. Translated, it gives CASSLAQGGGYTF.